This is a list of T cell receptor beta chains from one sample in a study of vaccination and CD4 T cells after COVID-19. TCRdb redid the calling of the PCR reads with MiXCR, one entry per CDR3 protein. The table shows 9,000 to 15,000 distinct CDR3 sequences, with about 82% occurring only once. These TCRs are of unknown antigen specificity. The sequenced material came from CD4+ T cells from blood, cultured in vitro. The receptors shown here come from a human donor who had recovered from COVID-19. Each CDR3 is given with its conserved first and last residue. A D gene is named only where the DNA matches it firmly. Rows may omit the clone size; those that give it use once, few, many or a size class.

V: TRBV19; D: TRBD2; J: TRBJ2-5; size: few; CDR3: CASRRTGGETQYF; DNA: TGTGCCAGTAGGCGCACGGGGGGGGAGACCCAGTACTTC
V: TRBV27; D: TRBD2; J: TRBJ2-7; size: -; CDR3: CASSRASGRSYEQYF; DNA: TGTGCCAGCAGTCGAGCTAGCGGGAGGTCCTACGAGCAGTACTTC
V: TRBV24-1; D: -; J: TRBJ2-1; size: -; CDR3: CATRDSFSDEQFF; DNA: TGTGCCACCCGAGATAGTTTTAGCGATGAGCAGTTCTTC
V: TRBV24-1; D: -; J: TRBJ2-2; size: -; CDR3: CASRDINTGELFF; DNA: TGTGCCAGCCGGGACATTAACACCGGGGAGCTGTTTTTT
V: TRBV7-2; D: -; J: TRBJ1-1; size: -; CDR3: CASSLVEGNTEAFF; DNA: TGTGCCAGCAGCTTGGTCGAAGGGAACACTGAAGCTTTCTTT
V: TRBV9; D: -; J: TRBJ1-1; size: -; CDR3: CASSVGSQPNTEAFF; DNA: TGTGCCAGCAGCGTAGGATCACAGCCGAACACTGAAGCTTTCTTT
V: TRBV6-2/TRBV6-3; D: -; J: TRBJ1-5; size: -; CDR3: CASSYPPARASDQPQHF; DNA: TGTGCCAGCAGTTACCCCCCAGCCAGGGCAAGTGATCAGCCCCAGCATTTT
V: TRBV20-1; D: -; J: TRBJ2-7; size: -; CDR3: CSAIITTTYEQYF; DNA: TGCAGTGCCATAATAACTACAACCTACGAGCAGTACTTC
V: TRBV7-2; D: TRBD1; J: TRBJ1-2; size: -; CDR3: CASSSQGQGGGGYTF; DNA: TGTGCCAGCAGCTCGCAGGGACAGGGCGGCGGGGGCTACACCTTC
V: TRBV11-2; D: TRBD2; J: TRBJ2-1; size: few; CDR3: CASSPWTSGGGDHNEQFF; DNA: TGTGCCAGCAGCCCCTGGACTAGCGGGGGGGGTGACCACAATGAGCAGTTCTTC
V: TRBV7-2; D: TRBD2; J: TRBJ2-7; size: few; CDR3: CASSLASGSLYEQYF; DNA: TGTGCCAGCAGCTTAGCTAGCGGGAGTTTATACGAGCAGTACTTC
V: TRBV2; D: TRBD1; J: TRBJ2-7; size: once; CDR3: CASRTGQGIYEQYF; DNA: TGTGCCAGCAGAACGGGACAGGGAATTTACGAGCAGTACTTC
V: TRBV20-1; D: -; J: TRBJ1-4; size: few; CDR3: CSAPPVGLEKLFF; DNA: TGCAGTGCCCCGCCTGTGGGGCTTGAAAAACTGTTTTTT
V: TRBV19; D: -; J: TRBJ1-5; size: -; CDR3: CASSIQGGIGNQPQHF; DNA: TGTGCCAGTAGTATTCAGGGTGGAATAGGCAATCAGCCCCAGCATTTT